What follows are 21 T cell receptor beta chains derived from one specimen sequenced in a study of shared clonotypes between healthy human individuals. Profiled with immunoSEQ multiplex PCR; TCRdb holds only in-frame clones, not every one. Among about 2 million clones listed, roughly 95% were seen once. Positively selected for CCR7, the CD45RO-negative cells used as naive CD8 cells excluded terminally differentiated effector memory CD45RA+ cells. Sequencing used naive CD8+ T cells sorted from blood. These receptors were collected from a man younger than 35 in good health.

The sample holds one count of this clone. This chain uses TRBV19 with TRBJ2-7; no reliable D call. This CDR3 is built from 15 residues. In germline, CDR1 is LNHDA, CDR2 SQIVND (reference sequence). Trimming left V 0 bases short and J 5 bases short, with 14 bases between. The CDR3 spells CASSIEATAEDEQYF. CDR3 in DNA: TGTGCCAGTAGTATAGAGGCTACCGCCGAGGACGAGCAGTACTTC.

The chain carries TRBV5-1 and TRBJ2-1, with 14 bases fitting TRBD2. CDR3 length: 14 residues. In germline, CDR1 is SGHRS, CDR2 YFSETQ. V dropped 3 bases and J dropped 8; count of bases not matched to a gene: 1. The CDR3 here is CASSWGLAGDEQFF. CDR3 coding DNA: TGCGCCAGCAGCTGGGGACTAGCGGGAGATGAGCAGTTCTTC.

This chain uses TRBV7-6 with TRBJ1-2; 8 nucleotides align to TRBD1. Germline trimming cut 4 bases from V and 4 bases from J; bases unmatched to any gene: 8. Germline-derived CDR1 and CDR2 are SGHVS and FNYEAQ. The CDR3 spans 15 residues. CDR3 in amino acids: CASSYGTGHSYGYTF. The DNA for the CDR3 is TGTGCCAGCAGCTACGGGACAGGACATTCCTATGGCTACACCTTC.

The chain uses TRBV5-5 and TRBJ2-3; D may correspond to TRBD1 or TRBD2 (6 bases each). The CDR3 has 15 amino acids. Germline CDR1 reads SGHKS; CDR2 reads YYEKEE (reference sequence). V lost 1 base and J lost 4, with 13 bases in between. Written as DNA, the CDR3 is TGTGCCAGCAGCTTGCTTTCCGGGGGCCCAGATACGCAGTATTTT. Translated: CASSLLSGGPDTQYF.

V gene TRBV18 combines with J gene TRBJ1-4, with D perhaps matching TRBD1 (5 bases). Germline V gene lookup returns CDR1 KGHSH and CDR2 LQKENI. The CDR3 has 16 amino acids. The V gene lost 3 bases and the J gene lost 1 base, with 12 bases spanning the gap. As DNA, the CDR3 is TGTGCCAGCTCACCCCCCCGGGGGGAAACTAATGAAAAACTGTTTTTT. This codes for CASSPPRGETNEKLFF.

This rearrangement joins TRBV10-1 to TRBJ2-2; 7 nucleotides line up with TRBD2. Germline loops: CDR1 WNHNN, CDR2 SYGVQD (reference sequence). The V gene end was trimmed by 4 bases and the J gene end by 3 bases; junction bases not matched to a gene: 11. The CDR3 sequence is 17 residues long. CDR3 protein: CASSAFNSGLDTGELFF. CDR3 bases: TGCGCCAGCAGTGCCTTTAATAGCGGGTTGGACACCGGGGAGCTGTTTTTT.

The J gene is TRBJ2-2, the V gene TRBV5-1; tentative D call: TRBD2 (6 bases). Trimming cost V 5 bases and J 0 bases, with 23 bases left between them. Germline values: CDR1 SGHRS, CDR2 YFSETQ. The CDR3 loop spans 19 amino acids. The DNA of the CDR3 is TGCGCCAGCAGTTACGACGGACTTCTGACTAGTACGAACACCGGGGAGCTGTTTTTT. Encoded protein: CASSYDGLLTSTNTGELFF.

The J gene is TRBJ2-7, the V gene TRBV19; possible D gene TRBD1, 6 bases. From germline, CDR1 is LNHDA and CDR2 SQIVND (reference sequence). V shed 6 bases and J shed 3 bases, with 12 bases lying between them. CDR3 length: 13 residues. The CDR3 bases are TGTGCCAGTAGCAGGCCAGGGGACTACGAGCAGTACTTC. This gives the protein CASSRPGDYEQYF.

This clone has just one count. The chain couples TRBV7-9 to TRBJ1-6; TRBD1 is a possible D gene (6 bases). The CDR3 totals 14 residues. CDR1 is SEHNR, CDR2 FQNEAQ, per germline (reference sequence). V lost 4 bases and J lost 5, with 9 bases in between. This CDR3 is CASSSWDNNSPLHF. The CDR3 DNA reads TGTGCCAGCAGCTCCTGGGACAATAATTCACCCCTCCACTTT. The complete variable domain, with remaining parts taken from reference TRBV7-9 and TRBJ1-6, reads DTGVSQNPRHKITKRGQNVTFRCDPISEHNRLYWYRQTLGQGPEFLTYFQNEAQLEKSRLLSDRFSAERPKGSFSTLEIQRTEQGDSAMYLCASSSWDNNSPLHFGNGTRLTVT.

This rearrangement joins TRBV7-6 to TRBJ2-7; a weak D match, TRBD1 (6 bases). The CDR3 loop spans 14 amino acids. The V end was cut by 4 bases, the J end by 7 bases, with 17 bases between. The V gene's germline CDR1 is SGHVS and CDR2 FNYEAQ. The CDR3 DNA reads TGTGCCAGCAGCTCCGGACTGGGCCAGGGGGAGCAGTACTTC. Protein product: CASSSGLGQGEQYF.

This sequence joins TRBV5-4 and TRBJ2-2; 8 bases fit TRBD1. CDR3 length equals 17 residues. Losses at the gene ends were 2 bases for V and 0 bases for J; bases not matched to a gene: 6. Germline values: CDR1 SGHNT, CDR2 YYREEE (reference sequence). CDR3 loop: CASSFFGTGTNTGELFF. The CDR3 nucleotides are TGTGCCAGCAGCTTCTTTGGGACAGGCACGAACACCGGGGAGCTGTTTTTT.

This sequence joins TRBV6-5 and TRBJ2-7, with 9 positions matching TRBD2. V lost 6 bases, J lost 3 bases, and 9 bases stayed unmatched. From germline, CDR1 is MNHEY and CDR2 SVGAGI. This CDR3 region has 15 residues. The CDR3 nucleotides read TGTGCCAGCAGGCCACTAGCGGGCCTAGTCTACGAGCAGTACTTC. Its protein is CASRPLAGLVYEQYF.

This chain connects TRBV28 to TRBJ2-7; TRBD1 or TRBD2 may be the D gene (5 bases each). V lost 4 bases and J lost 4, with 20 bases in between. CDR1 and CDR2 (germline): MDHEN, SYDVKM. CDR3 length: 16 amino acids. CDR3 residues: CASSSAKEAGAYEQYF. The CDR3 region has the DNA TGTGCCAGCAGTTCCGCAAAGGAAGCCGGGGCTTACGAGCAGTACTTC.

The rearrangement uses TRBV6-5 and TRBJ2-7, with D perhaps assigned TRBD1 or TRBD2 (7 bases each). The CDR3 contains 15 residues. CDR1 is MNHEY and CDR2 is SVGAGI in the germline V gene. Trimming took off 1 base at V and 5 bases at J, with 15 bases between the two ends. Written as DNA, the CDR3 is TGTGCCAGCAGTTACTACCAGGGAGGGGGCGACGAGCAGTACTTC. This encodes CASSYYQGGGDEQYF.

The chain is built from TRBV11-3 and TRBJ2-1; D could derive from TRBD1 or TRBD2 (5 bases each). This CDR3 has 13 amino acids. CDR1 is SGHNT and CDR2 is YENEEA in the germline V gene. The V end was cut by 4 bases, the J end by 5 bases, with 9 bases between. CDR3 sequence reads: CASSWGIHNEQFF. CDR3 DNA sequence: TGTGCCAGCAGCTGGGGGATTCACAATGAGCAGTTCTTC.

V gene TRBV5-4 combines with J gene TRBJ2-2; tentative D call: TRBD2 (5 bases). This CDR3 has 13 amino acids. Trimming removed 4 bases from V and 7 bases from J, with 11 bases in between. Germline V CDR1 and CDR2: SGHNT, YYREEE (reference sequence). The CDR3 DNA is TGTGCCAGCAGCCCGGACGGGAACGGGGAGCTGTTTTTT. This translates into CASSPDGNGELFF.

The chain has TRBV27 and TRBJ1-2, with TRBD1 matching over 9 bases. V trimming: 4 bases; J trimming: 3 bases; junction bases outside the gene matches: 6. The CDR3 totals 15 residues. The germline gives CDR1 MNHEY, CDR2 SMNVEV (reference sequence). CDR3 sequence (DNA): TGTGCCAGCAGTTCGCACAGGGGGCGCGACTATGGCTACACCTTC. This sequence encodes CASSSHRGRDYGYTF.

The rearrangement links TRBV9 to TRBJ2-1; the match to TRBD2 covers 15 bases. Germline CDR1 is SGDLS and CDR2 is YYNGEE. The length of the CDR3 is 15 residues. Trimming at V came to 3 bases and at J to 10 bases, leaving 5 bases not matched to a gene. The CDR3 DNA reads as TGTGCCAGCAGCGGCGGGGGGACTAGCGGGAGGGAGCAGTTCTTC. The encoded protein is CASSGGGTSGREQFF.

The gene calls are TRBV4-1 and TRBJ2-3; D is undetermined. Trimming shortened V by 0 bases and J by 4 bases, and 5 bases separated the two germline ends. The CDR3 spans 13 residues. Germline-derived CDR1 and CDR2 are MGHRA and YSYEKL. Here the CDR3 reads CASSQERPDTQYF. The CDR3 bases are TGCGCCAGCAGCCAAGAGCGGCCAGATACGCAGTATTTT.

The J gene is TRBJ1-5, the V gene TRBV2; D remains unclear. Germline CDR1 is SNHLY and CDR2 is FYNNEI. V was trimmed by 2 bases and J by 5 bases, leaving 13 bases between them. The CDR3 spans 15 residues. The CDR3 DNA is TGTGCCAGCAGTGAAAGTCAAACCAAAGATCAGCCCCAGCATTTT. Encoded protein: CASSESQTKDQPQHF.

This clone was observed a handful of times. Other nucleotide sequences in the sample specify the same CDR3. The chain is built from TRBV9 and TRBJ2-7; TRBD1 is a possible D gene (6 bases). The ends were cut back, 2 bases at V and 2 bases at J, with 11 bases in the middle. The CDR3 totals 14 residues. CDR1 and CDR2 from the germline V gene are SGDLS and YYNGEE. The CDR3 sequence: CASSVGGETYEQYF. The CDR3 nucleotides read TGTGCCAGCAGCGTTGGGGGCGAGACCTACGAGCAGTACTTC.